The 11 T cell receptor beta chains listed next were all sequenced from one sample in a study of blood T cell repertoires in COVID-19. Some clones are missing from TCRdb's copy, which holds only in-frame ones; the method was immunoSEQ multiplex PCR. Of some 96,000 clones in the sample, around 85% are singletons; the top ten hold around 13%. The sequencing sample was made of peripheral blood. All receptors come from a human donor in a cohort sampled during active COVID-19.

This clone was counted only a few times. The chain joins TRBV7-6 to TRBJ1-5; D might be TRBD1 (5 bases). Trimming shortened V by 5 bases and J by 0 bases, and 20 bases separated the two germline ends. Germline CDR1 reads SGHVS; CDR2 reads FNYEAQ. The CDR3 covers 18 residues. The CDR3 sequence is CASSEQAPTSYSNQPQHF. The CDR3 DNA sequence: TGTGCCAGCAGCGAACAGGCCCCTACCTCTTATAGCAATCAGCCCCAGCATTTT.

The chain has TRBV7-2 and TRBJ1-1, with D tentatively TRBD1 (6 bases). Deletions cut 3 bases from V and 3 bases from J, with 17 bases between. This CDR3 comprises 16 residues. CDR1 and CDR2 (germline): SGHTA, FQGNSA. The CDR3 spells CASSFQGNRGDTEAFF. CDR3 DNA: TGTGCCAGCAGCTTCCAGGGGAACCGGGGGGACACTGAAGCTTTCTTT.

The chain uses TRBV5-1 and TRBJ1-3, with D possibly matching TRBD1 (5 bases). The germline gives CDR1 SGHRS, CDR2 YFSETQ. V lost 3 bases, J lost 4 bases, and 8 bases lay in between. The CDR3 is 13 amino acids. DNA of the CDR3: TGCGCCAGCAGCTCAGGGATAGGAAACACCATATATTTT. Protein: CASSSGIGNTIYF.

The chain combines TRBV3-1 (or the pseudogene TRBV3-2) with TRBJ2-2, with 7 bases aligning to TRBD2. Germline CDR1 is LGHDT and CDR2 is YNNKEL (reference sequence). The V segment lost 3 bases and the J segment 8 bases; nucleotides outside the gene matches: 12. This CDR3 has 16 amino acids. As DNA, the CDR3 is TGTGCCAGCAGCCAGACTCGAGGAGCGGGACTTGGGGAGCTGTTTTTT. Its translation is CASSQTRGAGLGELFF.

The V gene is TRBV6-5, the J gene TRBJ2-1, with D possibly TRBD1 on 6 matching bases. Between the trimmed V and J ends, which lost 6 bases and 3 bases, there was a span of 15 bases. The CDR3 has 15 residues. Germline V lookup: CDR1 MNHEY, CDR2 SVGAGI. The CDR3 is CASRTLDRSYNEQFF. CDR3 nucleotide sequence: TGTGCCAGCAGAACTTTAGACAGGAGCTACAATGAGCAGTTCTTC.

V and J are TRBV7-2 and TRBJ1-1, with D tentatively TRBD1 (6 bases). The CDR3 has 14 residues. V was trimmed by 4 bases and J by 2 bases, leaving 11 bases between them. Germline V gene sequence: CDR1 SGHTA, CDR2 FQGNSA. CDR3 nucleotide sequence: TGTGCCAGCAGCTCCAGGGGTCACAACACTGAAGCTTTCTTT. Amino acid sequence: CASSSRGHNTEAFF.

CDR3 sequence (DNA): TGTGCCAGCAGTTACGAGAGAAACACTGAAGCTTTCTTT. Translation gives CASSYERNTEAFF. The chain couples TRBV6-2 or TRBV6-3 to TRBJ1-1; D is ambiguous. Germline CDR1 and CDR2: MNHEY and SVGEGT. V was clipped by 2 bases and J by 2 bases, with 6 bases between them. The CDR3 totals 13 residues.

The V call is TRBV9, the J call TRBJ1-4; D is unresolved. The germline V gene encodes CDR1 SGDLS and CDR2 YYNGEE. The CDR3 length is 15 residues. The V gene lost 0 bases and the J gene lost 7 bases, with 13 bases spanning the gap. The CDR3 DNA is TGTGCCAGCAGCGTAGCATCGGGGATGGGTGAAAAACTGTTTTTT. This codes for CASSVASGMGEKLFF.

The rearrangement uses TRBV29-1 and TRBJ2-3; TRBD2 is a possible D gene (6 bases). CDR3 size: 14 residues. Trimming removed 7 bases from V and 3 bases from J, with 17 bases in between. Per the germline V gene, CDR1 is SQVTM and CDR2 is ANQGSEA. CDR3: CSAGEVGGTDTQYF. CDR3 coding DNA: TGCAGCGCCGGAGAGGTGGGAGGAACAGATACGCAGTATTTT.

This chain uses TRBV14 with TRBJ1-2, with a tentative D call TRBD1 (6 bases). Germline CDR1 SGHDN, CDR2 FVKESK. CDR3 size: 15 residues. V lost 1 base and J 7 bases, leaving 16 bases between the germline ends. The CDR3 nucleotides read TGTGCCAGCAGCCAAGCGGCGGGGGGCCCTTTTGGCTACACCTTC. Translating gives CASSQAAGGPFGYTF. Combining the CDR3 with reference TRBV14 and TRBJ1-2 gives the whole variable domain EAGVTQFPSHSVIEKGQTVTLRCDPISGHDNLYWYRRVMGKEIKFLLHFVKESKQDESGMPNNRFLAERTGGTYSTLKVQPAELEDSGVYFCASSQAAGGPFGYTFGSGTRLTVV.

This chain links TRBV5-1 with TRBJ2-7; no clear D gene. V gave up 2 bases and J gave up 1 base, with 7 bases separating them. CDR1 is SGHRS, CDR2 YFSETQ, per germline. This CDR3 is 13 amino acids long. The CDR3 DNA reads as TGCGCCAGCAGCTTTCCAGATTCCTACGAGCAGTACTTC. Encoded protein: CASSFPDSYEQYF.